This TCR beta chain was recorded in a study of early T cells in non-severe SARS-CoV-2 infection. General observations from the study: Anti-spike CD8 responses were favored by VDJdb matching, which missed private and CD4 specificities.

This CDR3 has 16 residues. CDR1 and CDR2 from the germline V gene are MDHEN and SYDVKM. Losses at the gene ends were 1 base for V and 1 base for J; bases not matched to a gene: 7. Individual cDNA molecules carried attached unique molecular identifiers. TCRdb re-derived calls from the 5' RACE reads in MiXCR, one entry per CDR3 protein. The sample has over 60,000 distinct CDR3 sequences; 10% are singletons. The table lists this clonotype with many counts. Its antigen remains unidentified. The receptor's source is an adult who was a healthcare worker with PCR-confirmed SARS-CoV-2 infection or an uninfected control (not recorded which). This chain joins TRBV28 and TRBJ2-7, with 7 bases lining up with TRBD1. Specimen: whole blood, collected at baseline. The CDR3 sequence is CASSLSRTGFSYEQYF. CDR3 DNA: TGTGCCAGCAGTTTATCAAGGACAGGTTTTTCCTACGAGCAGTACTTC.